A single sample is the source of the 26 T cell receptor beta chains below, sequenced in a study of CD8+CD57+ T cells in acquired aplastic anemia. TCR beta VDJ and CDR3 profiling used genomic DNA as template. Via MiXCR, TCRdb re-called the reads, giving one row per CDR3 protein. The sample has 150,000 to 200,000 distinct CDR3 sequences; 47% are singletons. All patients picked for sequencing had shown, by flow cytometry, an expansion of CD8+CD57+ cells. The sample taken for sequencing was sorted CD4+, CD8+, or CD8+CD57+ T cells (not recorded which) from PBMCs. The source of these receptors is a human donor with aplastic anemia.

This clonotype occurred many times. The chain employs TRBV19 and TRBJ1-4; TRBD1 agrees at 9 bases. V lost 2 bases to trimming and J lost 4 bases; unmatched junction nucleotides: 5. Germline CDR1 LNHDA, CDR2 SQIVND (reference sequence). CDR3 length equals 16 residues. The CDR3 region has the DNA TGTGCCAGTAGTATACTACCGGGACAGGGTAATGAAAAACTGTTTTTT. Translated, it gives CASSILPGQGNEKLFF.

This chain uses TRBV25-1 with TRBJ2-7, with 8 bases matching TRBD1. The CDR3 loop spans 15 amino acids. Per germline, CDR1 MGHDK and CDR2 SYGVNS. With V trimmed by 2 bases and J by 2 bases, 5 bases remained unmatched. The CDR3 nucleotides are TGTGCCAGCAGTGAAGCAAGACAGGGGACCTACGAGCAGTACTTC. Translated: CASSEARQGTYEQYF.

In this sample, this clonotype turned up many times. This CDR3 reads CASSQDGGGIPYEQYF. CDR3 sequence (DNA): TGCGCCAGCAGCCAAGATGGTGGAGGGATCCCCTACGAGCAGTACTTC. The rearrangement uses TRBV4-1 and TRBJ2-7, with D possibly TRBD2 on 6 matching bases. This CDR3 comprises 16 residues. V lost 0 bases and J lost 2, with 14 bases in between. Germline assignment: CDR1 MGHRA and CDR2 YSYEKL.

This clonotype was counted at least ten times. The chain uses TRBV4-2 and TRBJ2-3; the match to TRBD2 covers 9 bases. V lost 3 bases to trimming and J lost 4 bases; unmatched junction nucleotides: 5. Germline CDR1 and CDR2: LGHNA and YNFKEQ. The length of the CDR3 is 15 residues. In DNA form, the CDR3 reads TGTGCCAGCAGCCAGGGCGGGGGGGTCTCAGATACGCAGTATTTT. It yields the protein CASSQGGGVSDTQYF.

The chain has TRBV5-6 and TRBJ2-1; 8 nucleotides align to TRBD2. CDR3 size: 14 residues. The ends lost 4 bases at V and 6 bases at J; junction bases unmatched: 6. Per the germline V gene, CDR1 is SGHDT and CDR2 is YYEEEE. CDR3 loop: CASSPGGGFNEQFF. The CDR3 nucleotides are TGTGCCAGCAGCCCCGGCGGGGGGTTCAATGAGCAGTTCTTC.

Concerning this clonotype itself: A much larger clone differs from this one at a single base, so this may be a read error. V gene TRBV5-1 combines with J gene TRBJ2-5; 7 nucleotides agree with TRBD2. Germline-derived CDR1 and CDR2 are SGHRS and YFSETQ. The length of the CDR3 is 13 residues. V lost 4 bases to trimming and J lost 9 bases; unmatched junction nucleotides: 9. The CDR3 loop is CASSRGRGEAQYF. CDR3 coding DNA: TGCGCCAGCAGCCGGGGGAGGGGCGAGGCCCAGTACTTC.

The J gene is TRBJ1-6, the V gene TRBV4-1, with D possibly being TRBD1 (5 bases). V was shortened by 1 base and J by 10 bases, with 20 bases between the two germline ends. There are 17 residues in the CDR3. CDR1 and CDR2 (germline): MGHRA, YSYEKL. This CDR3 is CASSQVINMGTNSPLHF. CDR3 sequence (DNA): TGCGCCAGCAGCCAAGTCATAAACATGGGGACGAACTCACCCCTCCACTTT.

The rearrangement joins TRBV7-6 to TRBJ2-7; 9 bases are shared with TRBD1. After removal of 1 base from V and 3 bases from J, the junction contained 1 base not matched to a gene. Looked up from germline, CDR1 is SGHVS and CDR2 is FNYEAQ. This CDR3 has 14 amino acids. CDR3 coding DNA: TGTGCCAGCAGCTTAGGGACAGGGGTCTACGAGCAGTACTTC. This codes for CASSLGTGVYEQYF.

There are many counts of this clonotype. V gene TRBV5-1 combines with J gene TRBJ2-5; D gene unclear. Germline lookup yields CDR1 SGHRS and CDR2 YFSETQ. V lost 3 bases and J 2 bases, leaving 8 bases between the germline ends. CDR3 length: 13 amino acids. DNA of the CDR3: TGCGCCAGCAGCTATAGTGGGCAAGAGACCCAGTACTTC. This translates into CASSYSGQETQYF.

The chain combines TRBV24-1 with TRBJ1-1, with D possibly TRBD1 on 5 matching bases. From germline, CDR1 is KGHDR and CDR2 SFDVKD. CDR3 length: 12 residues. V lost 5 bases and J lost 11, with 14 bases in between. The CDR3 is CATSGFSGSAFF. In DNA, the CDR3 is TGTGCCACCAGTGGTTTCTCAGGGTCCGCTTTCTTT.

On this clonotype itself: A clone one base away is much larger, so this may be a read error. CDR3 sequence (DNA): TGTGCCAGCAGCTTAGACTCCAACTCCCACGAGCAGTACTTC. Translation gives CASSLDSNSHEQYF. V usage is TRBV11-3 and J usage is TRBJ2-7; unclear D gene. Germline CDR1 reads SGHNT; CDR2 reads YENEEA. The CDR3 length is 14 residues.

This clonotype was counted at least ten times. V is TRBV6-4 and J is TRBJ1-5, with D uncertain. This CDR3 has 19 residues. Germline loops: CDR1 MRHNA, CDR2 SNTAGT. Trimming shortened V by 0 bases and J by 0 bases, and 18 bases separated the two germline ends. The DNA of the CDR3 is TGTGCCAGCAGTGACTCCCCGTTATTCCCGACGGTTAGCAATCAGCCCCAGCATTTT. Translating gives CASSDSPLFPTVSNQPQHF.

The sample holds a few counts of this clonotype. The rearrangement uses TRBV3-1 and TRBJ2-3; 8 bases line up with TRBD1. The germline gives CDR1 LGHDT, CDR2 YNNKEL (reference sequence). The trim removed 1 base at V and 3 bases at J, leaving 6 bases unmatched. This CDR3 comprises 16 residues. The CDR3 DNA follows: TGTGCCAGCAGCCAAGTCCAGGGGGCACCTACAGATACGCAGTATTTT. Residues: CASSQVQGAPTDTQYF.

This chain joins TRBV19 and TRBJ1-5; D is unresolved. Trimming shortened V by 0 bases and J by 5 bases, and 2 bases separated the two germline ends. CDR3 length: 12 amino acids. CDR1 and CDR2 from the germline V gene are LNHDA and SQIVND (reference sequence). CDR3: CASSIDHQPQHF. In DNA form, the CDR3 reads TGTGCCAGTAGTATAGACCATCAGCCCCAGCATTTT. Full variable domain (remainder filled in from reference TRBV19 and TRBJ1-5): DGGITQSPKYLFRKEGQNVTLSCEQNLNHDAMYWYRQDPGQGLRLIYYSQIVNDFQKGDIAEGYSVSREKKESFPLTVTSAQKNPTAFYLCASSIDHQPQHFGDGTRLSIL.

This clonotype was counted ten times or more. This chain connects TRBV12-3 or TRBV12-4 to TRBJ1-5; no clear D. The CDR3 spans 15 residues. Deletions cut 0 bases from V and 5 bases from J, with 11 bases between. The CDR3 reads CASSLALRADQPQHF. In DNA, the CDR3 is TGTGCCAGCAGTTTAGCGCTAAGAGCTGATCAGCCCCAGCATTTT.

This chain connects TRBV2 to TRBJ2-2; D may correspond to TRBD1 or TRBD2 (6 bases each). CDR1 is SNHLY, CDR2 FYNNEI, per germline. CDR3 length equals 14 residues. Trimming left V 7 bases short and J 7 bases short, with 16 bases between. CDR3 nucleotides: TGTGCCAGCACCGACCCGGGGGCTGGCGGGGAGCTGTTTTTT. Residues: CASTDPGAGGELFF.

The CDR3 DNA reads as TGTGCCAGCCGTGCGAAGGGAGGCTACACCTTC. It yields the protein CASRAKGGYTF. The chain employs TRBV2 and TRBJ1-2; D call uncertain. Germline CDR1 reads SNHLY; CDR2 reads FYNNEI. This CDR3 region has 11 residues. V shed 8 bases and J shed 8 bases, with 12 bases lying between them.

V usage is TRBV2 and J usage is TRBJ1-2; D is uncertain. Germline V gene sequence: CDR1 SNHLY, CDR2 FYNNEI. The CDR3 contains 12 residues. Trimming left V 8 bases short and J 0 bases short, with 7 bases between. The CDR3 nucleotides read TGTGCCAGCCGGTCGTCTAACTATGGCTACACCTTC. This encodes CASRSSNYGYTF.

With regard to this clonotype: Being one base from a much bigger clone, this may be a read error. CDR3 in amino acids: CASSLIGLGNQGTQYF. The DNA of the CDR3 is TGTGCCAGCAGCTTGATCGGGTTAGGCAACCAAGGGACCCAGTACTTC. The chain couples TRBV5-6 to TRBJ2-5, with D uncertain. Germline loops: CDR1 SGHDT, CDR2 YYEEEE. The CDR3 contains 16 residues.

The chain uses TRBV11-1 and TRBJ1-6; D gene unclear. The ends were cut back, 8 bases at V and 4 bases at J, with 18 bases in the middle. Germline V CDR1 and CDR2: SGHAT, FQDESV (reference sequence). The CDR3 runs to 16 residues. CDR3 sequence: CASDAAGRRYNSPLHF. The CDR3 DNA reads as TGTGCCAGCGACGCCGCGGGCAGACGATATAATTCACCCCTCCACTTT.

In its sample, this clonotype was seen many times. V gene TRBV4-1 combines with J gene TRBJ1-6, with 7 bases that match TRBD1. Germline V gene sequence: CDR1 MGHRA, CDR2 YSYEKL. V was clipped by 0 bases and J by 5 bases; unmatched bases: 7. The CDR3 totals 17 residues. CDR3 residues: CASSQEEGALNNSPLHF. The CDR3 DNA reads TGCGCCAGCAGCCAAGAGGAGGGGGCGCTTAATAATTCACCCCTCCACTTT.

This clonotype was counted many times. The DNA for the CDR3 is TGTGCCAGCAGCCCCCGGGGGGTGACGCAGTATTTT. Amino acids: CASSPRGVTQYF. The V call is TRBV12-3 or TRBV12-4, the J call TRBJ2-3, with 7 bases matching TRBD2. The V gene end was trimmed by 6 bases and the J gene end by 9 bases; junction bases not matched to a gene: 6. This CDR3 is built from 12 residues.

The chain uses TRBV7-9 and TRBJ2-2; D unclear. Germline CDR1 reads SEHNR; CDR2 reads FQNEAQ (reference sequence). V gave up 8 bases and J gave up 5 bases, with 6 bases separating them. This CDR3 is built from 11 residues. The CDR3 sequence: CASFPTGELFF. The CDR3 DNA reads as TGTGCCAGCTTCCCAACCGGGGAGCTGTTTTTT. The whole variable domain, filled in from reference TRBV7-9 and TRBJ2-2, reads DTGVSQNPRHKITKRGQNVTFRCDPISEHNRLYWYRQTLGQGPEFLTYFQNEAQLEKSRLLSDRFSAERPKGSFSTLEIQRTEQGDSAMYLCASFPTGELFFGEGSRLTVL.

This clonotype was counted only a few times. The chain employs TRBV11-2 and TRBJ1-1; weak D call: TRBD1 (5 bases). Germline assignment: CDR1 SGHAT and CDR2 FQNNGV. The CDR3 consists of 14 residues. The V gene lost 5 bases and the J gene lost 1 base, with 11 bases spanning the gap. The CDR3 protein is CASSLRGRNTEAFF. CDR3 bases: TGTGCCAGCAGCCTTAGGGGACGGAACACTGAAGCTTTCTTT.

The chain employs TRBV12-3 or TRBV12-4 and TRBJ2-3; TRBD2 might be the D (7 bases). This CDR3 has 12 residues. Between the trimmed V and J ends, which lost 6 bases and 6 bases, there was a span of 10 bases. CDR3 nucleotides: TGTGCCAGCAGCCCGGGGGGCGATACGCAGTATTTT. Residues: CASSPGGDTQYF.

This clonotype was counted many times. This chain uses TRBV7-2 with TRBJ1-2; D uncertain. V dropped 2 bases and J dropped 8 bases, with 12 bases sitting between them. The V gene's germline CDR1 is SGHTA and CDR2 FQGNSA. CDR3 size: 13 residues. CDR3 DNA sequence: TGTGCCAGCAGCTTACCGGCCCGAGGGGGCTACACCTTC. As protein: CASSLPARGGYTF.